What follows are 30 T cell receptor beta chains derived from one specimen sequenced in a study of blood T cell repertoires in COVID-19. This table comes from immunoSEQ multiplex PCR, and its TCRdb copy is limited to in-frame clones, with some not included. The sample records about 58,000 clones, 70% to 90% being singletons. Sequenced material: peripheral blood. The receptors originated from a woman aged 70-85 years with active COVID-19.

This clone has only a few counts. The V and J genes are TRBV7-2 and TRBJ2-1; maybe TRBD2 (6 bases). Germline CDR1 is SGHTA and CDR2 is FQGNSA. The CDR3 length is 14 residues. The V gene lost 3 bases and the J gene lost 7 bases, with 13 bases spanning the gap. The CDR3 nucleotides read TGTGCCAGCAGCTTCCCGGGAGCTGGAAATGAGCAGTTCTTC. Protein sequence: CASSFPGAGNEQFF. The complete variable domain, with remaining parts taken from reference TRBV7-2 and TRBJ2-1, reads GAGVSQSPSNKVTEKGKDVELRCDPISGHTALYWYRQSLGQGLEFLIYFQGNSAPDKSGLPSDRFSAERTGGSVSTLTIQRTQQEDSAVYLCASSFPGAGNEQFFGPGTRLTVL.

V gene TRBV28 combines with J gene TRBJ2-5; D gene ambiguous. The CDR3 totals 16 residues. Germline V gene data show CDR1 as MDHEN and CDR2 as SYDVKM. V was clipped by 6 bases and J by 1 base, with 18 bases between them. CDR3 nucleotides: TGTGCCAGCAGCCCGACCCGCGGCCCCCCCCAAGAGACCCAGTACTTC. As protein: CASSPTRGPPQETQYF.

V gene TRBV27 combines with J gene TRBJ2-7, with D unresolved. This CDR3 is 11 amino acids long. Germline CDR1 MNHEY, CDR2 SMNVEV (reference sequence). V was shortened by 4 bases and J by 3 bases, with 4 bases between the two germline ends. This CDR3 reads CASSSHYEQYF. In DNA, the CDR3 is TGTGCCAGCAGTTCCCACTACGAGCAGTACTTC.

The chain couples TRBV5-1 to TRBJ2-1, with 10 bases that match TRBD2. Germline CDR1 and CDR2: SGHRS and YFSETQ. The CDR3 consists of 15 residues. The V gene end was trimmed by 4 bases and the J gene end by 5 bases; junction bases not matched to a gene: 6. CDR3 loop: CASSIGTSANNEQFF. For the CDR3, the DNA is TGCGCCAGCAGCATAGGGACTAGCGCGAACAATGAGCAGTTCTTC.

The chain carries TRBV10-3 and TRBJ2-1, with 11 bases lining up with TRBD2. The CDR3 runs 18 residues. The V and J ends lost 2 bases and 4 bases, in that order; junction bases with no gene match: 10. Germline CDR1 ENHRY, CDR2 SYGVKD. The CDR3 DNA is TGTGCCATCAGTGAGCGAGTCCTAGCGGGAGGCGTGTACAATGAGCAGTTCTTC. The encoded protein is CAISERVLAGGVYNEQFF.

The chain recombines TRBV10-2 with TRBJ1-5; 9 bases fit TRBD1. The junction had 3 bases not matched to a gene; V was cut back by 3 bases and J by 6 bases. The CDR3 is 14 residues long. CDR1 and CDR2 (germline): WSHSY, SAAADI. CDR3 amino acids: CASSEQGASQPQHF. The CDR3, as DNA: TGCGCCAGCAGTGAACAGGGGGCTAGTCAGCCCCAGCATTTT.

The chain combines TRBV19 with TRBJ1-6, with TRBD1 identical over 8 bases. Germline CDR1 LNHDA, CDR2 SQIVND (reference sequence). V shed 2 bases and J 5 bases; nucleotides not matched to a gene: 5. This CDR3 has 16 amino acids. CDR3 sequence (DNA): TGTGCCAGTAGTATAAGGGGACAGGAAAATAATTCACCCCTCCACTTT. Its translation: CASSIRGQENNSPLHF. Variable domain in full (rest from reference TRBV19 and TRBJ1-6): DGGITQSPKYLFRKEGQNVTLSCEQNLNHDAMYWYRQDPGQGLRLIYYSQIVNDFQKGDIAEGYSVSREKKESFPLTVTSAQKNPTAFYLCASSIRGQENNSPLHFGNGTRLTVT.

The chain combines TRBV28 with TRBJ2-1, with TRBD2 identical over 9 bases. V shed 1 base and J 4 bases; nucleotides not matched to a gene: 5. There are 16 residues in the CDR3. Germline assignment: CDR1 MDHEN and CDR2 SYDVKM. This CDR3 is CASSLLAGEGYNEQFF. In DNA form, the CDR3 reads TGTGCCAGCAGTTTATTAGCGGGAGAGGGGTACAATGAGCAGTTCTTC.

The V and J genes are TRBV23-1 and TRBJ2-7, with 15 bases aligning to TRBD2. TRBV23-1 falls under the ORF class, with uncertain function. Trimming removed 5 bases from V and 5 bases from J; junction bases left unmatched: 10. CDR3 length: 17 amino acids. The DNA for the CDR3 is TGCGCCAGCAGTGGGAGGGGACTAGCGGGAGGTAGGGACGAGCAGTACTTC. It specifies CASSGRGLAGGRDEQYF.

V usage is TRBV2 and J usage is TRBJ1-5; 7 bases map to TRBD1. The CDR3 loop spans 16 amino acids. V was pared by 5 bases and J by 3 bases, with 10 bases of the junction left unmatched. Germline CDR1 is SNHLY and CDR2 is FYNNEI. CDR3 sequence: CASSNIQGIVNQPQHF. The CDR3 bases are TGTGCCAGCAGTAACATACAGGGGATCGTCAATCAGCCCCAGCATTTT.

The chain links TRBV4-1 to TRBJ2-1; maybe TRBD2 (5 bases). The CDR3 covers 16 residues. The germline V and J ends were trimmed by 4 bases and 7 bases, with 20 bases remaining between them. Germline loops: CDR1 MGHRA, CDR2 YSYEKL. The CDR3 spells CASSPSPRGGLNEQFF. DNA for the CDR3: TGCGCCAGCAGCCCTTCTCCGCGAGGAGGTTTGAATGAGCAGTTCTTC.

This chain joins TRBV29-1 and TRBJ2-7, with 7 bases identical to TRBD2. With 6 bases clipped from V and 1 base from J, the junction kept 3 bases outside the gene matches. This CDR3 is built from 12 residues. CDR1 is SQVTM and CDR2 is ANQGSEA in the germline V gene. The CDR3 DNA sequence: TGCAGCGTGAGGACTAGGTCCTACGAGCAGTACTTC. This sequence encodes CSVRTRSYEQYF.

This clone was counted between two and nine times. The rearrangement joins TRBV6-2 or TRBV6-3 to TRBJ2-1; the match to TRBD2 covers 10 bases. J was trimmed by 4 bases and V by 4 bases; bases with no gene match: 7. Germline loops: CDR1 MNHEY, CDR2 SVGEGT. This CDR3 has 16 amino acids. The DNA for the CDR3 is TGTGCCAGCAGTTCACTAACTAGCGGGAAGTACAATGAGCAGTTCTTC. Amino acid sequence: CASSSLTSGKYNEQFF.

The chain recombines TRBV27 with TRBJ2-7; TRBD2 matches 13 bases. Germline CDR1 and CDR2: MNHEY and SMNVEV (reference sequence). This CDR3 contains 13 residues. The CDR3 reads CVSGTSGTYEQYF. CDR3 nucleotides: TGTGTCAGTGGGACTAGCGGGACCTACGAGCAGTACTTC.

The J gene is TRBJ2-7, the V gene TRBV5-1; TRBD1 matches at 9 bases. The CDR3 is 15 amino acids. With V trimmed by 4 bases and J by 7 bases, 12 bases remained unmatched. Germline values: CDR1 SGHRS, CDR2 YFSETQ. The CDR3, as DNA: TGCGCCAGCAGCAACCCCTCCGGGACAGGGTTGGAGCAGTACTTC. It codes for CASSNPSGTGLEQYF.

This sequence joins TRBV28 and TRBJ2-7, with 13 bases lining up with TRBD2. Germline-derived CDR1 and CDR2 are MDHEN and SYDVKM. CDR3 length equals 13 residues. After removal of 6 bases from V and 7 bases from J, the junction contained 3 bases not matched to a gene. CDR3: CASRRGLAGEQYF. The DNA for the CDR3 is TGTGCCAGCAGGAGGGGACTAGCGGGGGAGCAGTACTTC.

CDR3 nucleotides: TGTGCCAGCAGTGATGGGGTACGGGGGGGCTACACCTTC. This codes for CASSDGVRGGYTF. V and J are TRBV25-1 and TRBJ1-2, with D perhaps TRBD1 (5 bases). The CDR3 contains 13 residues. Germline V gene data show CDR1 as MGHDK and CDR2 as SYGVNS. Between the trimmed V and J ends, which lost 3 bases and 8 bases, there was a span of 13 bases.

The genes are TRBV11-3 and TRBJ2-5, with 11 nucleotides matching TRBD1. Germline CDR1 reads SGHNT; CDR2 reads YENEEA. The junction had 8 bases not matched to a gene; V was cut back by 6 bases and J by 2 bases. The CDR3 is 16 residues long. CDR3 protein: CASSWGQGGSQETQYF. DNA for the CDR3: TGTGCCAGCAGTTGGGGACAGGGGGGATCTCAAGAGACCCAGTACTTC.

The rearrangement links TRBV28 to TRBJ1-4; D may be TRBD1 (6 bases). Germline CDR1 reads MDHEN; CDR2 reads SYDVKM. The CDR3 loop spans 15 amino acids. V gave up 5 bases and J gave up 6 bases, with 16 bases separating them. CDR3 DNA sequence: TGTGCCAGCAGTGGGGGCATGACACGGTATGAAAAACTGTTTTTT. Its translation: CASSGGMTRYEKLFF.

The chain couples TRBV9 to TRBJ2-5; TRBD2 agrees at 10 bases. The length of the CDR3 is 15 residues. Trimming cost V 0 bases and J 5 bases; bases outside gene matches: 4. The germline V gene encodes CDR1 SGDLS and CDR2 YYNGEE. The CDR3 reads CASSVVSSGSETQYF. The CDR3 bases are TGTGCCAGCAGCGTAGTTTCTAGCGGGAGTGAGACCCAGTACTTC. Drawing the rest from reference TRBV9 and TRBJ2-5, the complete variable domain is DSGVTQTPKHLITATGQRVTLRCSPRSGDLSVYWYQQSLDQGLQFLIQYYNGEERAKGNILERFSAQQFPDLHSELNLSSLELGDSALYFCASSVVSSGSETQYFGPGTRLLVL.

V gene TRBV11-2 combines with J gene TRBJ1-1; 9 bases are a match to TRBD1. The V and J ends lost 5 bases and 4 bases, in that order; junction bases with no gene match: 14. CDR3 length equals 17 residues. Per germline, CDR1 SGHAT and CDR2 FQNNGV. The CDR3 sequence is CASSPPPVGTGSTEAFF. CDR3 DNA sequence: TGTGCCAGCAGCCCACCTCCCGTCGGGACAGGGAGCACTGAAGCTTTCTTT.

This chain connects TRBV19 to TRBJ1-5, with D possibly matching TRBD1 (5 bases). V shed 6 bases and J shed 6 bases, with 18 bases lying between them. The CDR3 extends over 15 amino acids. CDR1 LNHDA and CDR2 SQIVND come from the germline V gene (reference sequence). This chain's CDR3 is CASRFRGMKAQPQHF. CDR3 DNA: TGTGCCAGTAGATTTCGGGGGATGAAGGCTCAGCCCCAGCATTTT. Full variable domain (remainder filled in from reference TRBV19 and TRBJ1-5): DGGITQSPKYLFRKEGQNVTLSCEQNLNHDAMYWYRQDPGQGLRLIYYSQIVNDFQKGDIAEGYSVSREKKESFPLTVTSAQKNPTAFYLCASRFRGMKAQPQHFGDGTRLSIL.

The V gene is TRBV6-5, the J gene TRBJ1-1; D ambiguous. Trimming stripped 4 bases from V and 0 bases from J, with 15 bases between. CDR3 size: 16 residues. The germline CDR1 and CDR2 sequences are MNHEY and SVGAGI. The chain's CDR3 is CASSFRELGLNTEAFF. As DNA, the CDR3 is TGTGCCAGCAGTTTCCGGGAGTTGGGCCTGAACACTGAAGCTTTCTTT.

The chain carries TRBV19 and TRBJ2-7; 10 bases are a match to TRBD1. V gave up 9 bases and J gave up 5 bases; unmatched junction bases: 13. This CDR3 is built from 15 residues. Germline CDR1 LNHDA, CDR2 SQIVND (reference sequence). CDR3: CASKVTGTGEDEQYF. The CDR3 DNA reads TGTGCCAGCAAAGTGACCGGGACAGGGGAGGACGAGCAGTACTTC.

The chain links TRBV18 to TRBJ2-5; 7 bases are shared with TRBD1. Per the germline V gene, CDR1 is KGHSH and CDR2 is LQKENI. CDR3 length: 13 residues. The ends lost 3 bases at V and 5 bases at J; junction bases unmatched: 3. CDR3 DNA sequence: TGTGCCAGCTCACCCGGGACAGTTGAGACCCAGTACTTC. It translates to CASSPGTVETQYF.

The chain recombines TRBV28 with TRBJ2-5; perhaps TRBD1 as D (6 bases). CDR3 length: 16 amino acids. Germline CDR1 MDHEN, CDR2 SYDVKM. The V end lost 2 bases, the J end lost 1 base, and 14 bases lay between the germline ends. CDR3 DNA sequence: TGTGCCAGCAGTTTAAGACTATGGGGGCTCCAAGAGACCCAGTACTTC. Protein sequence: CASSLRLWGLQETQYF.

The genes are TRBV7-3 and TRBJ2-3, with TRBD1 matching 8 bases. Trimming at V came to 5 bases and at J to 1 base, leaving 20 bases not matched to a gene. The CDR3 contains 20 residues. Per the germline V gene, CDR1 is SGHTA and CDR2 is FQGTGA. The CDR3: CASSQTPTGARLVGTDTQYF. The CDR3 DNA follows: TGTGCCAGCAGCCAGACGCCGACAGGGGCGAGACTGGTAGGCACAGATACGCAGTATTTT.

The chain employs TRBV6-2 or TRBV6-3 and TRBJ2-5; 9 nucleotides align to TRBD2. The length of the CDR3 is 15 residues. The junction had 4 bases not matched to a gene; V was cut back by 4 bases and J by 1 base. Germline assignment: CDR1 MNHEY and CDR2 SVGEGT. CDR3 residues: CASSWREGIQETQYF. In DNA form, the CDR3 reads TGTGCCAGCAGTTGGCGGGAGGGGATCCAAGAGACCCAGTACTTC.

This rearrangement joins TRBV15 to TRBJ1-4; D is undetermined. Germline V gene data show CDR1 as LNHNV and CDR2 as YYDKDF (reference sequence). The V end lost 5 bases, the J end lost 14 bases, and 21 bases lay between the germline ends. CDR3 size: 14 residues. CDR3 sequence: CATSRDSNGLGLFF. CDR3 bases: TGTGCCACCAGCCGCGACTCTAATGGACTGGGGCTGTTTTTT.

The V call is TRBV5-5, the J call TRBJ2-5; 8 bases fit TRBD1. V trimming: 5 bases; J trimming: 0 bases; junction bases outside the gene matches: 15. The CDR3 loop spans 18 amino acids. Germline V gives CDR1 SGHKS, CDR2 YYEKEE (reference sequence). CDR3 in DNA: TGTGCCAGCAGTCGTCGACGTATACAGGGGGGACACCAAGAGACCCAGTACTTC. Translating it yields CASSRRRIQGGHQETQYF.